Below, 14 T cell receptor beta chains from the same sample are listed, as sequenced in a study of T-cell memory formation after mild COVID-19. TCRdb processed the 5' RACE reads anew with MiXCR; each CDR3 protein has one entry. In the table there are about 360,000 distinct CDR3 sequences, around 14% of which are singletons. Source material: PBMCs or a T cell subset sorted from them (not recorded which). These TCRs come from a man aged 18 to 35 who had mild COVID-19 (a few samples of this study predate the infection). Cell type and time point are not known.

The rearrangement uses TRBV6-6 and TRBJ2-7; D may be TRBD1 (5 bases). The V gene's germline CDR1 is MNHNY and CDR2 SVGAGI (reference sequence). Trimming stripped 5 bases from V and 1 base from J, with 12 bases between. The CDR3 sequence is 14 residues long. CDR3 region: CASSPSTVSYEQYV. CDR3 sequence (DNA): TGTGCCAGCAGTCCCTCGACAGTTTCCTACGAGCAGTACGTC.

The J gene is TRBJ1-2, the V gene TRBV19; D gene uncertain. The CDR3 has 12 residues. Trimming took off 1 base at V and 6 bases at J, with 6 bases between the two ends. Germline CDR1 is LNHDA and CDR2 is SQIVND (reference sequence). CDR3 nucleotides: TGTGCCAGTAGTATAGTCGGCGATGGCTACACCTTC. It encodes CASSIVGDGYTF. The whole variable domain, remainder taken from reference TRBV19 and TRBJ1-2, is DGGITQSPKYLFRKEGQNVTLSCEQNLNHDAMYWYRQDPGQGLRLIYYSQIVNDFQKGDIAEGYSVSREKKESFPLTVTSAQKNPTAFYLCASSIVGDGYTFGSGTRLTVV.

This chain uses TRBV27 with TRBJ2-3; TRBD2 agrees at 10 bases. J lost 4 bases, V lost 8 bases, and 6 bases had no gene match. This CDR3 is built from 14 residues. Germline V gene lookup returns CDR1 MNHEY and CDR2 SMNVEV (reference sequence). CDR3 DNA: TGTGCCAGCCGTAGCGGGGGGCCAGCAGATACGCAGTATTTT. It is translated as CASRSGGPADTQYF.

This rearrangement joins TRBV15 to TRBJ2-7; TRBD1 is a possible D gene (6 bases). This CDR3 region has 16 residues. The germline CDR1 and CDR2 sequences are LNHNV and YYDKDF (reference sequence). V dropped 1 base and J dropped 2 bases, with 15 bases sitting between them. The chain's CDR3 is CATSRGTGTQAYEQYF. For the CDR3, the DNA is TGTGCCACCAGCAGAGGAACCGGGACACAAGCCTACGAGCAGTACTTC. The whole variable domain, remainder taken from reference TRBV15 and TRBJ2-7, is DAMVIQNPRYQVTQFGKPVTLSCSQTLNHNVMYWYQQKSSQAPKLLFHYYDKDFNNEADTPDNFQSRRPNTSFCFLDIRSPGLGDTAMYLCATSRGTGTQAYEQYFGPGTRLTVT.

This clonotype was detected ten times or more. This sequence joins TRBV5-6 and TRBJ2-7; the match to TRBD1 covers 9 bases. CDR3 size: 13 residues. V shed 5 bases, J shed 6 bases, and the junction held 6 bases outside the gene matches. Germline V CDR1 and CDR2: SGHDT, YYEEEE. The CDR3 loop reads CASSRDRVGEQYF. The CDR3 bases are TGTGCCAGCAGTAGGGACAGGGTCGGCGAGCAGTACTTC.

This clonotype was seen a handful of times. V and J are TRBV6-6 and TRBJ2-5; the D is unclear. Looked up from germline, CDR1 is MNHNY and CDR2 is SVGAGI (reference sequence). Trimming cost V 2 bases and J 4 bases, with 11 bases left between them. The CDR3 extends over 14 amino acids. This CDR3 reads CASSYMETGETQYF. The CDR3 nucleotides are TGTGCCAGCAGTTACATGGAGACCGGAGAGACCCAGTACTTC.

There are a few counts of this clonotype. V is TRBV28 and J is TRBJ2-6; D gene uncertain. Trimming pared 9 bases from V and 0 bases from J, leaving 6 bases between. The CDR3 covers 13 residues. The germline gives CDR1 MDHEN, CDR2 SYDVKM. This CDR3 is CASFPSGANVLTF. CDR3 sequence (DNA): TGTGCCAGTTTTCCCTCTGGGGCCAACGTCCTGACTTTC.

This clonotype was counted only a few times. The rearrangement uses TRBV5-1 and TRBJ2-1; D perhaps matches TRBD1 (6 bases). The germline gives CDR1 SGHRS, CDR2 YFSETQ. V was cut by 4 bases and J by 2 bases, with 10 bases left in between. This CDR3 comprises 14 residues. The CDR3 protein is CASSPGDTYNEQFF. CDR3 DNA sequence: TGCGCCAGCAGCCCCGGGGACACCTACAATGAGCAGTTCTTC.

The chain has TRBV9 and TRBJ2-3; 9 nucleotides align to TRBD2. Germline loops: CDR1 SGDLS, CDR2 YYNGEE. The CDR3 sequence is 16 residues long. J lost 2 bases, V lost 0 bases, and 4 bases had no gene match. The CDR3, as DNA: TGTGCCAGCAGCGTAGGGGCGGGGGGGACCACAGATACGCAGTATTTT. This sequence encodes CASSVGAGGTTDTQYF.

This clonotype was observed at least ten times. The V gene is TRBV12-3 or TRBV12-4, the J gene TRBJ2-2, with unresolved D. CDR3 length: 10 residues. Deletions cut 3 bases from V and 8 bases from J, with 1 base between. As DNA, the CDR3 is TGTGCCAGCAGTTTTGGGGAGCTGTTTTTT. This sequence encodes CASSFGELFF.

This clonotype was recorded a few times. The V and J genes are TRBV5-5 and TRBJ1-1; 7 positions match TRBD1. In germline, CDR1 is SGHKS, CDR2 YYEKEE (reference sequence). This CDR3 has 15 amino acids. V dropped 4 bases and J dropped 2; count of bases not matched to a gene: 8. The CDR3 DNA follows: TGTGCCAGCAGCGGGGCCGGGACAGTAAACACTGAAGCTTTCTTT. Residues: CASSGAGTVNTEAFF. Filled out from reference TRBV5-5 and TRBJ1-1, the complete variable domain reads DAGVTQSPTHLIKTRGQQVTLRCSPISGHKSVSWYQQVLGQGPQFIFQYYEKEERGRGNFPDRFSARQFPNYSSELNVNALLLGDSALYLCASSGAGTVNTEAFFGQGTRLTVV.

The CDR3 loop reads CASSRNGQGRTEAFF. In DNA form, the CDR3 reads TGTGCCAGCAGTCGAAACGGACAGGGTCGGACTGAAGCTTTCTTT. The chain combines TRBV6-2 or TRBV6-3 with TRBJ1-1; 8 nucleotides agree with TRBD1. There are 15 residues in the CDR3. Trimming removed 5 bases from V and 5 bases from J; junction bases left unmatched: 10. Germline V lookup: CDR1 MNHEY, CDR2 SVGEGT.

The rearrangement uses TRBV12-3 or TRBV12-4 and TRBJ1-6, with 7 positions matching TRBD1. CDR3 length: 15 amino acids. J was trimmed by 9 bases and V by 7 bases; bases with no gene match: 12. The CDR3 protein is CASTLGGTVGSPLHF. The CDR3 nucleotides are TGTGCCAGCACTCTCGGGGGGACAGTGGGTTCACCCCTCCACTTT.

V usage is TRBV20-1 and J usage is TRBJ2-1, with 13 bases fitting TRBD2. The CDR3 length is 18 residues. Unmatched junction bases numbered 13, after V lost 2 bases and J lost 6 bases. Germline lookup yields CDR1 DFQATT and CDR2 SNEGSKA (reference sequence). CDR3 bases: TGCAGTGCTAGACACCTCACGGCGACTAGCGGGGGGCCCAATGAGCAGTTCTTC. It yields the protein CSARHLTATSGGPNEQFF.